The sequence of this TCR beta chain was determined in a study of OX40 agonist ivuxolimab in advanced cancers. Germline V CDR1 and CDR2: SQVTM, ANQGSEA. V lost 7 bases to trimming and J lost 3 bases, with 18 bases between them. This CDR3 is built from 14 residues. The method was immunoSEQ multiplex PCR; TCRdb's version includes in-frame clones alone and lacks a portion of them. The sample holds some 97,000 clones, less than 95% seen once. The material was CD4+ or CD8+ T cells sorted from blood, obtained in a trial of the OX40 agonist ivuxolimab. V usage is TRBV29-1 and J usage is TRBJ1-1; D is uncertain. This receptor was taken from an adult with an advanced solid tumor such as melanoma, head and neck, liver or kidney cancer. DNA of the CDR3: TGCAGCGCAGGAGGTGAGGGAGTTGACACTGAAGCTTTCTTT. As protein: CSAGGEGVDTEAFF.